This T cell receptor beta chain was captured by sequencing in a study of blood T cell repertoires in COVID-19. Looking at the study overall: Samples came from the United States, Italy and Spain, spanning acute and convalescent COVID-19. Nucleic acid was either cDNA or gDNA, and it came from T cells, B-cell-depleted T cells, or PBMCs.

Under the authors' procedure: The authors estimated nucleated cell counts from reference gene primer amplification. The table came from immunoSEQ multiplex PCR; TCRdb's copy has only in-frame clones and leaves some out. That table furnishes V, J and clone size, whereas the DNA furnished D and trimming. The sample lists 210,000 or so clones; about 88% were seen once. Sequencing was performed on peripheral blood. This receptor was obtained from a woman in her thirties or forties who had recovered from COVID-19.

CDR3 sequence reads: CASSKDRGMETQYF. CDR3 nucleotide sequence: TGTGCCAGCAGCAAAGACAGGGGGATGGAGACCCAGTACTTC. The gene calls are TRBV7-2 and TRBJ2-5; 9 nucleotides match TRBD1. The CDR3 runs 14 residues. The trim removed 5 bases at V and 5 bases at J, leaving 6 bases unmatched. Germline-derived CDR1 and CDR2 are SGHTA and FQGNSA.